A selection of T cell receptor beta chains follows, all from one sample in a study of cytomegalovirus exposure and HLA in healthy donors. Generated by immunoSEQ multiplex PCR, the TCRdb table keeps only in-frame clones and is missing some. This sample's clone table lists approximately 110,000 clones. The specimen sequenced was PBMCs. Receptors were obtained from a man aged 30 to 39 in good health and CMV-seronegative. Both conserved end residues are part of each CDR3.

TRBV10-1	TRBJ2-3	CASSGSSTDTQYF
TRBV18	TRBJ1-2	CASSPRTDNYGYTF
TRBV28	TRBJ2-7	CASSFHGQGSYEQYF
TRBV4-3	TRBJ1-1	CASSLLVSGDTEAFF
TRBV2	TRBJ2-2	CASRTSGANTGELFF
TRBV19	TRBJ1-1	CASSIVGGEGTEAFF
TRBV7-6	TRBJ2-7	CASRQLGIDEQYF
TRBV6-6	TRBJ2-3	CASSYGRREVDTQYF
TRBV7-2	TRBJ1-5	CATLQGWGQPQHF
TRBV29-1	TRBJ2-3	CSVNLAGERTDTQYF
TRBV9	TRBJ1-4	CASSPSGLAEKLFF
TRBV28	TRBJ2-7	CASSLLRGASYEQYF
TRBV29-1	TRBJ2-7	CSVVSGYSYEQYF
TRBV6-4	TRBJ2-2	CASSPGQGYTGELFF
TRBV4-3	TRBJ2-2	CASSQDVQAGGWTGELFF
TRBV28	TRBJ2-2	CASSEPDGGGTGELFF
TRBV20-1	TRBJ2-1	CSAQGDEQFF
TRBV4-3	TRBJ1-2	CASSQDMAGNYGYTF
TRBV7-2	TRBJ1-5	CASSLGGGNQPQHF
TRBV5-1	TRBJ1-4	CASSLGQLATNEKLFF
TRBV5-6	TRBJ2-1	CASTTRERNNEQFF
TRBV9	TRBJ2-3	CASSVDGQDPDTQYF
TRBV11-2	TRBJ2-7	CASSLVNYEQYF
TRBV6-5	TRBJ2-7	CASSSYHGEQYF
TRBV19	TRBJ2-5	CASSLGRAGGYNGRAIETQYF
TRBV7-9	TRBJ2-1	CASSFILGPSYNEQFF
TRBV5-1	TRBJ2-7	CASSLARGTSGIEQYF
TRBV19	TRBJ1-5	CASSKKFRILSGQPQHF
TRBV7-6	TRBJ2-5	CASSLGMTSGQETQYF
TRBV4-1	TRBJ2-1	CASSPGGAGTYNEQFF
TRBV28	TRBJ2-7	CASSFPGQGADEQYF
TRBV23-1	TRBJ1-5	CASSLQKEPGQVGNQPQHF
TRBV18	TRBJ2-2	CASSPDRGTGELFF
TRBV10-3	TRBJ2-3	CAISGQGAGTQYF
TRBV5-6	TRBJ1-1	CASSPWGGMRAFF
TRBV7-2	TRBJ1-2	CASSPRAWQGESYGYTF
TRBV2	TRBJ2-7	CASRGTSGKGEQYF